This T cell receptor beta chain was retrieved from a study of shared clonotypes between healthy human individuals (dated by TCRdb to the early 2020s). General notes on the study: The cohort comprised two women and three men aged 18 to 49 years. For each donor, three plates each were used for CD4 naive and CD4 memory, two plates were used for CD8 naive, and one plate was used for CD8 memory. To estimate repertoire size and how much clonotype sharing occurs between individuals, the study deeply sequenced the blood TCR repertoires of roughly 5 healthy adults. Libraries were prepared and TCR repertoires were sequenced by different laboratories using diverse techniques, in order to increase sequencing depth and limit assay-specific biases. Per donor, leukapheresis produced somewhere between about 0.8 and 9.5 billion PBMCs.

CDR1 and CDR2 (LNHDA, SQIVND) derive from the germline V gene (reference sequence). V lost 3 bases and J lost 5 bases; the stretch between them is 16 bases long. The CDR3 numbers 15 residues from cysteine through phenylalanine. Only the CDR3 DNA stays, 45 bases, in frame from base 1. Remarks on this clone: Its cognate antigen has yet to be identified. The input lacks base qualities; no much larger clone sits a single base away.

Using the deep immunoSEQ assay, TCR CDR3 regions were amplified from genomic DNA by multiplex PCR. Extracted genomic DNA from each cell subset was distributed evenly across all wells of several immunoSEQ 96-well plates, and each plate was treated as a replicate. Each replicate PCR for sorted subsets received around 0.2 ug genomic DNA, equal to about 29,000 T cell genomes. Purified libraries were quantified with a Qubit 3.0 fluorometer, sized on a Bioanalyzer 2100, and re-quantified with the KAPA Library Quantification kit. Every immunoSEQ 96-well plate was sequenced on a separate single-read 150-cycle Illumina NextSeq 550 flow cell. On the authors' methods: Because the immunoSEQ output included only junctional sequences and no quality scores, the filtering could not be the same as the filtering used for full-length reads. Sequences were annotated with PyIR, a Python wrapper for IgBLAST v1.9, and V/J genes and CDR3 were assigned using IMGT germline references. Reads with weak V/J assignments (E-value above 1e-6), missing CDR3, stop codons, out-of-frame junctions, or ambiguous translated residues were removed. V3J clonotypes were defined as sequences sharing the same inferred V gene, J gene, and CDR3 amino acid sequence. Percentage overlap between repertoires was calculated by dividing the number of shared unique clonotypes by the size of the smaller repertoire. Three approaches were used to assess repertoire richness: RTK rarefaction, the Chao1 estimator, and Recon v2.1 estimates of unobserved clonotypes. Generation probabilities were computed with OLGA for all TCRbeta clonotypes obtained by the gDNA method from several donors. Entries here come from immuneACCESS through TCRdb and include only in-frame sequences with V and J called. Some clones fail to appear in such tables; in the studies checked, an unresolved V gene covers under half of the shortfall, and the cause of the remainder is unknown. V, J and clone size reflect that table, while D and trimming were determined from the DNA. In all, the sample holds under 2,500,000 clones, and approximately 94% of those were seen once. The ten top clones hold approximately 0.13% of the sample.

Donors were healthy HIV-negative adults with no recently reported acute infections or vaccinations. Every donor was a Caucasian adult living in Nashville, Tennessee, USA. Magnetic negative selection was used to enrich CD4+ T cells, after which naive cells were positively selected on CD45RA and the negative fraction became the memory subset. Blood was collected by leukapheresis, and PBMCs were isolated by Ficoll-Histopaque density gradient centrifugation and then cryopreserved in liquid nitrogen vapor phase. Purity and quantity of every magnetically sorted T cell population were checked by analytical flow cytometry. Genomic DNA was isolated from each sorted fraction and quantified by UV absorbance on a Nanodrop 2000c. Overall study outcomes, separate from this receptor: Sampling was restricted to blood, and TCR repertoires in tissues likely differ from the TCR repertoires found in blood. Pairwise subsampling led to the expectation that sequencing depth would affect the degree of clonotype sharing among donors. Clonotypes shared by all four sorted-subset donors showed higher generation probabilities than non-shared clonotypes. The small number of donors limited the genetic and exposure-history diversity represented. When several donors were compared, the shared fraction of clonotypes was around 5% for naive CD4, more than 3% for naive CD8, 2% to 2.5% for memory CD4, and about 0.36% for memory CD8. Even with the large sequencing depth, rarefaction of the sorted-subset datasets indicated that sequencing was incomplete. Estimated clonotype richness was generally larger for naive than for memory subsets.

The chain employs TRBV19 and TRBJ2-5; the D gene is perhaps TRBD1 or TRBD2, each of them matching over 5 bases. This TCR came from a man in his late teens or twenties in good health. Material for sequencing was naive CD4+ T cells sorted from blood. The meaning of the sample's cell subset or site label: CD45RA+ positively selected. The DNA reads TGTGCCAGTAGTATGACGAGGGGAGTGGGGGAGACCCAGTACTTC. Translation gives CASSMTRGVGETQYF. The variable domain in full, with residues beyond the CDR3 obtained from the reference TRBV19 and TRBJ2-5 genes, is DGGITQSPKYLFRKEGQNVTLSCEQNLNHDAMYWYRQDPGQGLRLIYYSQIVNDFQKGDIAEGYSVSREKKESFPLTVTSAQKNPTAFYLCASSMTRGVGETQYFGPGTRLLVL.